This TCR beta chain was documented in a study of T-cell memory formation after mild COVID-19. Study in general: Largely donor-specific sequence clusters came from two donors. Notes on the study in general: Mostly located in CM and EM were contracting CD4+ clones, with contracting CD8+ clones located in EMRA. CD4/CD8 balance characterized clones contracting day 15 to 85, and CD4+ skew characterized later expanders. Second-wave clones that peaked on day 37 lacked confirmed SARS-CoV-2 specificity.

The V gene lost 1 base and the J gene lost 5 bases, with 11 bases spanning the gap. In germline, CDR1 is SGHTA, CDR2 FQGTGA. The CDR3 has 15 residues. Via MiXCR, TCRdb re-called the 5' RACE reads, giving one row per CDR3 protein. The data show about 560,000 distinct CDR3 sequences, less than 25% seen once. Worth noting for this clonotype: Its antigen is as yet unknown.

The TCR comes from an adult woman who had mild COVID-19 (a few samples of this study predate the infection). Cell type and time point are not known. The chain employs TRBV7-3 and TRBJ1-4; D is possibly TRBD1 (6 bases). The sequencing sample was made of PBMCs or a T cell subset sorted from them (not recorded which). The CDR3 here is CASSLNGGLNEKLFF. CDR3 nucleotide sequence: TGTGCCAGCAGCTTAAATGGGGGCTTGAATGAAAAACTGTTTTTT.